The 2 T cell receptor beta chains reported below all come from one sample, sequenced in a study of blood T cells in healthy people across ages. Then a second PCR, running about 6 to 11 cycles, was carried out with a sample-barcoded 5' primer and a J-beta primer mix. TCRdb reprocessed the 5' RACE reads with MiXCR, giving one entry per CDR3 protein. Counted here are 450,000 to 600,000 distinct CDR3 sequences, around a quarter occurring once; the ten biggest clones make up approximately 3.7%. These data are also associated with another study on T cells of mothers and their children.

Sequencing was done on a sample of blood. These receptors all come from a boy younger than 10 in good health.

CDR3 sequence: CSTRTGDYGYTF. In DNA form, the CDR3 reads TGCAGCACGAGGACAGGGGACTATGGCTACACCTTC. The rearrangement joins TRBV29-1 to TRBJ1-2, with 9 bases matching TRBD1. Germline V CDR1 and CDR2: SQVTM, ANQGSEA. V gave up 8 bases and J gave up 3 bases; unmatched junction bases: 4. This CDR3 has 12 amino acids.

A few counts support this clonotype. V gene TRBV25-1 combines with J gene TRBJ2-5; a weak D match, TRBD2 (6 bases). Germline CDR1 is MGHDK and CDR2 is SYGVNS. With 0 bases removed from V and 5 bases from J, the gap between germline ends came to 10 bases. The CDR3 covers 14 residues. CDR3: CASSEYIRGETQYF. CDR3 nucleotide sequence: TGTGCCAGCAGTGAATATATCCGGGGGGAGACCCAGTACTTC.